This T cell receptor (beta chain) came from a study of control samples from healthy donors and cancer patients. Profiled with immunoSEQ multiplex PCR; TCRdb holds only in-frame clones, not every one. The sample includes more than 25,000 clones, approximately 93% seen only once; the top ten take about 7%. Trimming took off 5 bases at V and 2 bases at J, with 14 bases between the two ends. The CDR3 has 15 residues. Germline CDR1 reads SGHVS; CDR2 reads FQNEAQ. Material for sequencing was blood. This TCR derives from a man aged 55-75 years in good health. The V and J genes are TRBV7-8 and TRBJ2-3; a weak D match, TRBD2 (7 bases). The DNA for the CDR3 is TGTGCCAGCAGCGGGAGGGGGGGGTTCACAGATACGCAGTATTTT. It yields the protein CASSGRGGFTDTQYF.